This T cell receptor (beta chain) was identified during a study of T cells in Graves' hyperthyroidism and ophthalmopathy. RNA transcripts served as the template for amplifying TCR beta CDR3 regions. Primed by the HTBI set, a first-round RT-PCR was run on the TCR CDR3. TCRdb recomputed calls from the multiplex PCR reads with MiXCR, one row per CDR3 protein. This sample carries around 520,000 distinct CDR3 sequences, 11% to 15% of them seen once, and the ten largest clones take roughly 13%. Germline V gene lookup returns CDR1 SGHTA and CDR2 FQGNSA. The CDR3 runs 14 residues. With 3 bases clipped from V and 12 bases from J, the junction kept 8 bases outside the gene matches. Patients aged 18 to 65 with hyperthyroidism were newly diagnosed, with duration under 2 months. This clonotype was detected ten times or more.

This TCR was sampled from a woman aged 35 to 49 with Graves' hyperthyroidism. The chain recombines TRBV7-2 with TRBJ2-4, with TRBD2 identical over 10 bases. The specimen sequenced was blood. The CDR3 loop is CASSFGSSGSPQYF. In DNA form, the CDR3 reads TGTGCCAGCAGCTTTGGGTCTAGCGGGAGTCCTCAGTACTTC.